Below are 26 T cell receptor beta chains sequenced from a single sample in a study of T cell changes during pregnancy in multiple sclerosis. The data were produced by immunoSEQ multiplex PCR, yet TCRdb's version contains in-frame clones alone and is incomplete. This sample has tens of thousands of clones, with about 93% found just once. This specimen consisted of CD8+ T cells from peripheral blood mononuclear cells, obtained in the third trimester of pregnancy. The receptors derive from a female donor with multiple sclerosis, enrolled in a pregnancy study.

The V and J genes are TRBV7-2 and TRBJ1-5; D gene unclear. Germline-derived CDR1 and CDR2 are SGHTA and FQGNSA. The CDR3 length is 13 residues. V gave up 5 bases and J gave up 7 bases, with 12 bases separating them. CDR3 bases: TGTGCCAGCAGCCCCGCGGGAAAGCAGCCCCAGCATTTT. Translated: CASSPAGKQPQHF.

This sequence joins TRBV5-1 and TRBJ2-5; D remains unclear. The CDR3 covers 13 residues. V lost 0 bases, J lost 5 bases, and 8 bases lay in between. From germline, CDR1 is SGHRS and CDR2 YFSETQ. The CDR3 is CASSLDSEETQYF. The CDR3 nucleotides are TGCGCCAGCAGCTTGGATTCGGAGGAGACCCAGTACTTC.

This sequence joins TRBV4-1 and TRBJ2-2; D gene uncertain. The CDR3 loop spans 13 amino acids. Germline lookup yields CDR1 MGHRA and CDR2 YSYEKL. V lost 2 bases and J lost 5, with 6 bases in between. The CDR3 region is CASSQSTTGELFF. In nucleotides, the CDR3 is TGCGCCAGCAGCCAATCTACTACCGGGGAGCTGTTTTTT.

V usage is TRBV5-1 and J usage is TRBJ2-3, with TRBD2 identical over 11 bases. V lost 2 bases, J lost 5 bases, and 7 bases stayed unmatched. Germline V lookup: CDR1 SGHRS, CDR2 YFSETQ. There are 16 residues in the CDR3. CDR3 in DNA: TGCGCCAGCAGCTTCGTAGCGGGAGGGCCCGGAGATACGCAGTATTTT. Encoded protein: CASSFVAGGPGDTQYF.

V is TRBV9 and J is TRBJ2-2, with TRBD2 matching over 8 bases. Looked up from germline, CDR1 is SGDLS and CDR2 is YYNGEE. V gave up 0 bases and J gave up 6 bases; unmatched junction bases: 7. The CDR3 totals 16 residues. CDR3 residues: CASSVAGAGEAGELFF. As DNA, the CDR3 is TGTGCCAGCAGCGTAGCGGGAGCGGGAGAAGCCGGGGAGCTGTTTTTT.

The CDR3 spells CASSQDLYRVISPNTEAFF. DNA of the CDR3: TGCGCCAGCAGCCAAGATTTGTACAGGGTCATTTCTCCCAACACTGAAGCTTTCTTT. The chain is built from TRBV4-1 and TRBJ1-1; possible D gene TRBD1, 6 bases. V was trimmed by 0 bases and J by 2 bases, leaving 22 bases between them. CDR3 length equals 19 residues. Germline V gives CDR1 MGHRA, CDR2 YSYEKL.

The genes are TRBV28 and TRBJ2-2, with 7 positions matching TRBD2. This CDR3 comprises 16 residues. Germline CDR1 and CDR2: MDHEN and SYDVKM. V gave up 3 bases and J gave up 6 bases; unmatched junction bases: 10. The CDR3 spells CASSFSGIGLPGELFF. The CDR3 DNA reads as TGTGCCAGCAGTTTCAGCGGGATCGGTTTACCCGGGGAGCTGTTTTTT.

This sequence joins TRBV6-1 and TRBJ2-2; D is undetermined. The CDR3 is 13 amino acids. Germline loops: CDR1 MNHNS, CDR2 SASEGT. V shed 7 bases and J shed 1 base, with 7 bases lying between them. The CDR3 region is CASKERNTGELFF. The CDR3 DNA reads TGTGCCAGCAAGGAGCGGAACACCGGGGAGCTGTTTTTT.

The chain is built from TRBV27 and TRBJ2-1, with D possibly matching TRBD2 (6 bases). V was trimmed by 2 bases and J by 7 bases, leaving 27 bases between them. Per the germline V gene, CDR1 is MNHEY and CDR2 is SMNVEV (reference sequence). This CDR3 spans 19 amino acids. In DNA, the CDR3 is TGTGCCAGCAGTTTAAGGTATGTCCGGCCGGAGGGGCAAAGAAATGAGCAGTTCTTC. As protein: CASSLRYVRPEGQRNEQFF.

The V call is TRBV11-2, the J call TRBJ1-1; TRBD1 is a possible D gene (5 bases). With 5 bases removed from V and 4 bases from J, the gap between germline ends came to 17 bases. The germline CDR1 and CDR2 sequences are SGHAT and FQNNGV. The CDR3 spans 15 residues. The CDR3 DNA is TGTGCCAGCAGCACACCCATGACAGAGGCCACTGAAGCTTTCTTT. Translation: CASSTPMTEATEAFF.

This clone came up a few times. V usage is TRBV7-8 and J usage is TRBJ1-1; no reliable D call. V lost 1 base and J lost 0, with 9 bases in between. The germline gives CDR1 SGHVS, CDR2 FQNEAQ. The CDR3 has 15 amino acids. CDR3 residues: CASSLVSSLNTEAFF. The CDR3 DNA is TGTGCCAGCAGCTTAGTTAGCAGCCTGAACACTGAAGCTTTCTTT.

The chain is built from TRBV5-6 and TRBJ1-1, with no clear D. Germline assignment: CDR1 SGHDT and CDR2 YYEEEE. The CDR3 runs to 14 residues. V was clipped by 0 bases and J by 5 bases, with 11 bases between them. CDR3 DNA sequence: TGTGCCAGCAGCTTGGGGGCGGGATGGACTGAAGCTTTCTTT. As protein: CASSLGAGWTEAFF.

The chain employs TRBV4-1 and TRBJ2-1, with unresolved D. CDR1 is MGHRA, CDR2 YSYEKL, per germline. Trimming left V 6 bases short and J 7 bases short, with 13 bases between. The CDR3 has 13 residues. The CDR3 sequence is CASSPLSVNEQFF. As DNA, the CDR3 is TGCGCCAGCAGTCCCCTTTCAGTTAATGAGCAGTTCTTC.

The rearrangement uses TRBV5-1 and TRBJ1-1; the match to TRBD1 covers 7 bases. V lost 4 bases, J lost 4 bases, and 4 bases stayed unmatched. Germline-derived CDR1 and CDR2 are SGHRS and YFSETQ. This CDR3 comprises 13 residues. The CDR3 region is CASSMAGGTEAFF. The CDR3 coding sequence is TGCGCCAGCAGCATGGCAGGGGGCACTGAAGCTTTCTTT.

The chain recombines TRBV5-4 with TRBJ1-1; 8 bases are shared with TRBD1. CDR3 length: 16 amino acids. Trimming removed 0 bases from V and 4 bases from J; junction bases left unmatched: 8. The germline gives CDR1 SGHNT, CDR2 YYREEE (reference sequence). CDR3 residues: CASSLATGVLATEAFF. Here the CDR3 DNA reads TGTGCCAGCAGCTTGGCGACAGGGGTGTTGGCCACTGAAGCTTTCTTT.

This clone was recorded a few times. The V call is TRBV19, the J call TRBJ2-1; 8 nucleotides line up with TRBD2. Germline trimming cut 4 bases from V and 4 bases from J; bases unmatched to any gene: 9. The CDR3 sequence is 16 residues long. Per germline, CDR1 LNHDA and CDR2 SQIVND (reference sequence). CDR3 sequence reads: CASSTSWVAGYNEQFF. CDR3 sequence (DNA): TGTGCCAGTAGTACCTCCTGGGTAGCGGGATACAATGAGCAGTTCTTC. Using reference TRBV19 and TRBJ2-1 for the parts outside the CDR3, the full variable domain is DGGITQSPKYLFRKEGQNVTLSCEQNLNHDAMYWYRQDPGQGLRLIYYSQIVNDFQKGDIAEGYSVSREKKESFPLTVTSAQKNPTAFYLCASSTSWVAGYNEQFFGPGTRLTVL.

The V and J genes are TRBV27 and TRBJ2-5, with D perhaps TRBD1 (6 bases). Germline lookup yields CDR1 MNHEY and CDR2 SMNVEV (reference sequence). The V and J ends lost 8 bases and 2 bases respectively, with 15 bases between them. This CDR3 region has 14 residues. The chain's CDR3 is CASSPGHRQETQYF. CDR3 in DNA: TGTGCCAGCTCTCCGGGACACCGACAAGAGACCCAGTACTTC.

The CDR3 region has the DNA TGTGCCAGCAGTTCATCGACAGCCCGGAGCTATGGCTACACCTTC. The encoded protein is CASSSSTARSYGYTF. V is TRBV27 and J is TRBJ1-2; TRBD1 is a possible D gene (5 bases). CDR3 length equals 15 residues. Trimming cost V 4 bases and J 4 bases, with 16 bases left between them. Germline CDR1 is MNHEY and CDR2 is SMNVEV (reference sequence).

This chain's CDR3 is CASSLGTAYGYTF. In DNA form, the CDR3 reads TGTGCCAGCAGTTTAGGGACAGCGTATGGCTACACCTTC. The chain carries TRBV27 and TRBJ1-2, with 7 positions matching TRBD1. CDR3 length equals 13 residues. Trimming at V came to 2 bases and at J to 5 bases, leaving 2 bases not matched to a gene. CDR1 is MNHEY and CDR2 is SMNVEV in the germline V gene (reference sequence).

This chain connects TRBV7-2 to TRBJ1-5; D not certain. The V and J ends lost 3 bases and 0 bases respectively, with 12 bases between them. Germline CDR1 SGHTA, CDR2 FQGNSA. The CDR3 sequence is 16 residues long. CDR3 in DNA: TGTGCCAGCAGCTTCCACAGTACTTATAGCAATCAGCCCCAGCATTTT. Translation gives CASSFHSTYSNQPQHF.

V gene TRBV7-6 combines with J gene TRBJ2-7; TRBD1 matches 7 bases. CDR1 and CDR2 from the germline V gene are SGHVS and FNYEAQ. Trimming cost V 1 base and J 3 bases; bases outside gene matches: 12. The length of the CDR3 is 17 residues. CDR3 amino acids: CASSLDPDRAGDYEQYF. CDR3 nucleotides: TGTGCCAGCAGCTTAGACCCCGACAGGGCCGGGGACTACGAGCAGTACTTC.

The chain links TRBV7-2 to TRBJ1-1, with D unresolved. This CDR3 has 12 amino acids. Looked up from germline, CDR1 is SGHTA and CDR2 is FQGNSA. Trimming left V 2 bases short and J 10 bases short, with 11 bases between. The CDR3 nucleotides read TGTGCCAGCAGCTTATCCGGTAAGAGAGCTTTCTTT. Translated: CASSLSGKRAFF.

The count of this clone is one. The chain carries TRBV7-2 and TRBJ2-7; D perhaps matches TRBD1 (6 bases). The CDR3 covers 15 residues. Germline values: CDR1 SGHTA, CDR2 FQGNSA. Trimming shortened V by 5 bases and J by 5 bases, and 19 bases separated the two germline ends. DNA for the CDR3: TGTGCCAGCAGCCTCCGGGACACCGGTCTCCACGAGCAGTACTTC. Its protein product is CASSLRDTGLHEQYF.

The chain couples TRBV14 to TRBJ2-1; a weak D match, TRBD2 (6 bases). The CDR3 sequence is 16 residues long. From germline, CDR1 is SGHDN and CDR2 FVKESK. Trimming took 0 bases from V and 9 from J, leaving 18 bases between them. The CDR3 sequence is CASSQDPPFRGGEQFF. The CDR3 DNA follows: TGTGCCAGCAGCCAAGACCCCCCGTTCCGGGGAGGTGAGCAGTTCTTC.

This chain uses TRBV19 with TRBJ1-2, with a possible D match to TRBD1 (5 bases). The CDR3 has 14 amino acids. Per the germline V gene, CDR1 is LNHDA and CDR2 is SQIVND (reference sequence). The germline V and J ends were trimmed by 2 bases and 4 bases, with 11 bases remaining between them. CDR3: CASSIQGTSYGYTF. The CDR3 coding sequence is TGTGCCAGTAGTATACAGGGCACGAGCTATGGCTACACCTTC.

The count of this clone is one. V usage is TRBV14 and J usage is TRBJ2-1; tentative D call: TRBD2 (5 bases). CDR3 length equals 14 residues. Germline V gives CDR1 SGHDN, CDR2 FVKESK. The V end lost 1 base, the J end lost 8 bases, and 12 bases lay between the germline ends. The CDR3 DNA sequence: TGTGCCAGCAGCCAAGTGAATCTAGCCTATGAGCAGTTCTTC. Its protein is CASSQVNLAYEQFF.